The rows below give T cell receptor beta chains drawn from one sample of a study of blood T cell repertoires in COVID-19. Profiling relied on immunoSEQ multiplex PCR, and the TCRdb table lists in-frame clones only, not all of them. The sample contains 300,000 to 450,000 clones, 80% to 90% of which appear only once. Material for sequencing was peripheral blood. The receptor set was obtained from a woman between 25 and 40 years old with COVID-19, enrolled during active disease. Both conserved end residues are part of each CDR3. Fields, in order: D gene, J gene, V gene, clone size, CDR3 DNA, CDR3 protein. A D gene is named only where the DNA matches it firmly. Not every row has a clone size; where given, it reads once, few, many or a size class.

d_call: TRBD1
j_call: TRBJ2-7
v_call: TRBV4-1
clone_size: -
cdr3_nt: TGCGCCAGCAGCCACCCGGGACAGGGTGCCCACGAGCAGTACTTC
cdr3_aa: CASSHPGQGAHEQYF

d_call: -
j_call: TRBJ1-5
v_call: TRBV7-2
clone_size: -
cdr3_nt: TGTGCCAGCAGCTCAGGGGCATTGCAGCCCCAGCATTTT
cdr3_aa: CASSSGALQPQHF

d_call: -
j_call: TRBJ2-3
v_call: TRBV5-6
clone_size: -
cdr3_nt: TGTGCCAGCAGCTTCTACCCCACCCAAGATACGCAGTATTTT
cdr3_aa: CASSFYPTQDTQYF

d_call: TRBD2
j_call: TRBJ2-1
v_call: TRBV25-1
clone_size: -
cdr3_nt: TGTGCCAGCAGTGAATCGGGACTAGCATGGCATGAGCAGTTCTTC
cdr3_aa: CASSESGLAWHEQFF

d_call: TRBD2
j_call: TRBJ2-3
v_call: TRBV9
clone_size: -
cdr3_nt: TGTGCCAGCAGCGGGTCGAGAGCGGGAGAGTCAGATACGCAGTATTTT
cdr3_aa: CASSGSRAGESDTQYF

d_call: -
j_call: TRBJ2-1
v_call: TRBV9
clone_size: -
cdr3_nt: TGTGCCAGCAGCGTAACCCCAGGCTACAATGAGCAGTTCTTC
cdr3_aa: CASSVTPGYNEQFF

d_call: -
j_call: TRBJ2-2
v_call: TRBV19
clone_size: -
cdr3_nt: TGTGCCAGTAGTTCAGGGGTGGGCGCCGGGGAGCTGTTTTTT
cdr3_aa: CASSSGVGAGELFF

d_call: -
j_call: TRBJ2-1
v_call: TRBV15
clone_size: -
cdr3_nt: TGTGCCACCAGCAGAGGGCCCCCGGGACTCCATCCGGAGCATGAGCAGTTCTTC
cdr3_aa: CATSRGPPGLHPEHEQFF

d_call: -
j_call: TRBJ2-3
v_call: TRBV18
clone_size: -
cdr3_nt: TGTGCCAGCTCACCGACAGAATATCGCACAGATACGCAGTATTTT
cdr3_aa: CASSPTEYRTDTQYF

d_call: TRBD1
j_call: TRBJ2-1
v_call: TRBV4-1
clone_size: -
cdr3_nt: TGCGCCAGCAGCCCCCCGGACAGGGACGATGAGCAGTTCTTC
cdr3_aa: CASSPPDRDDEQFF

d_call: -
j_call: TRBJ2-1
v_call: TRBV6-5
clone_size: once
cdr3_nt: TGTGCCAGCAGGCCAGGGTTGAACTCCTACAATGAGCAGTTCTTC
cdr3_aa: CASRPGLNSYNEQFF

d_call: TRBD1
j_call: TRBJ1-2
v_call: TRBV14
clone_size: -
cdr3_nt: TGTGCCAGCAGCCTGGGACAGAACTATGGCTACACCTTC
cdr3_aa: CASSLGQNYGYTF

d_call: TRBD1
j_call: TRBJ1-2
v_call: TRBV30
clone_size: -
cdr3_nt: TGTGCCTGGAGTGTACTCCCGGGACAGCAAGGCTATGGCTACACCTTC
cdr3_aa: CAWSVLPGQQGYGYTF

d_call: TRBD2
j_call: TRBJ2-5
v_call: TRBV19
clone_size: -
cdr3_nt: TGTGCCAGTAGTCCCAAGGGACTAGCGGGAGAGACCCAGTACTTC
cdr3_aa: CASSPKGLAGETQYF

d_call: -
j_call: TRBJ2-5
v_call: TRBV3-1/TRBV3-2
clone_size: -
cdr3_nt: TGTGCCAGCAGCCCTACAGGGAACCAAGAGACCCAGTACTTC
cdr3_aa: CASSPTGNQETQYF

d_call: TRBD2
j_call: TRBJ2-7
v_call: TRBV28
clone_size: -
cdr3_nt: TGTGCCAGCAATTCAGCGGGAGCCTTCTACGAGCAGTACTTC
cdr3_aa: CASNSAGAFYEQYF

d_call: -
j_call: TRBJ1-4
v_call: TRBV4-1
clone_size: -
cdr3_nt: TGCGCCAGCAGCCTAGGTGGGGGGGAGGGTAATGAAAAACTGTTTTTT
cdr3_aa: CASSLGGGEGNEKLFF

d_call: -
j_call: TRBJ2-5
v_call: TRBV18
clone_size: -
cdr3_nt: TGTGCCAGCTCAGCTAAAGAGACCCAGTACTTC
cdr3_aa: CASSAKETQYF

d_call: TRBD1
j_call: TRBJ1-5
v_call: TRBV5-5
clone_size: -
cdr3_nt: TGTGCCAGCAGCGCCGGGACAGGCGACTATCAGCCCCAGCATTTT
cdr3_aa: CASSAGTGDYQPQHF

d_call: -
j_call: TRBJ2-7
v_call: TRBV11-3
clone_size: -
cdr3_nt: TGTGCCAGCAGCCCAGGGACTTCCTACGAGCAGTACTTC
cdr3_aa: CASSPGTSYEQYF

d_call: TRBD1
j_call: TRBJ1-3
v_call: TRBV2
clone_size: -
cdr3_nt: TGTGCCAGCAGGGCCGACAGGGTTCTCGGAAACACCATATATTTT
cdr3_aa: CASRADRVLGNTIYF

d_call: -
j_call: TRBJ2-5
v_call: TRBV11-2
clone_size: -
cdr3_nt: TGTGCCAGCAGCTTATTGGTAGGAGGCGAGACCCAGTACTTC
cdr3_aa: CASSLLVGGETQYF

d_call: -
j_call: TRBJ1-4
v_call: TRBV2
clone_size: -
cdr3_nt: TGTGCCAGCAGAGAAGGCCCCCGGAGGGAAAAACTGTTTTTT
cdr3_aa: CASREGPRREKLFF

d_call: TRBD1
j_call: TRBJ1-4
v_call: TRBV18
clone_size: -
cdr3_nt: TGTGCCAGCTCACCAAGGGGACAGGGTAGCGAAAAACTGTTTTTT
cdr3_aa: CASSPRGQGSEKLFF

d_call: -
j_call: TRBJ2-2
v_call: TRBV28
clone_size: -
cdr3_nt: TGTGCCAGCAGGGAACTTGGGCAGGGCCACACCGGGGAGCTGTTTTTT
cdr3_aa: CASRELGQGHTGELFF

d_call: TRBD1
j_call: TRBJ1-5
v_call: TRBV28
clone_size: -
cdr3_nt: TGTGCCAGCAGTTGGGCGGGACAGGAATGGGATCAGCCCCAGCATTTT
cdr3_aa: CASSWAGQEWDQPQHF

d_call: TRBD2
j_call: TRBJ2-4
v_call: TRBV5-1
clone_size: -
cdr3_nt: TGCGCCAGCAGCCCCGGGACTAGCAAAAACATTCAGTACTTC
cdr3_aa: CASSPGTSKNIQYF

d_call: -
j_call: TRBJ2-1
v_call: TRBV4-2
clone_size: -
cdr3_nt: TGTGCCAGCAGCCAAGTTAGGGAGGCCTACAATGAGCAGTTCTTC
cdr3_aa: CASSQVREAYNEQFF

d_call: -
j_call: TRBJ2-5
v_call: TRBV5-1
clone_size: -
cdr3_nt: TGCGCCAGCAGCTCCCAATCCGGCGGGGAAGAGACCCAGTACTTC
cdr3_aa: CASSSQSGGEETQYF

d_call: -
j_call: TRBJ1-1
v_call: TRBV5-1
clone_size: -
cdr3_nt: TGCGCCAGCAGCTTGGAGGGAGCGTCGAACACTGAAGCTTTCTTT
cdr3_aa: CASSLEGASNTEAFF

d_call: -
j_call: TRBJ1-3
v_call: TRBV11-3
clone_size: -
cdr3_nt: TGTGCCAGCAGCTCAGGGGCCTCTGGAAACACCATATATTTT
cdr3_aa: CASSSGASGNTIYF

d_call: TRBD1
j_call: TRBJ2-7
v_call: TRBV24-1
clone_size: -
cdr3_nt: TGTGCCACCAGTGACCCAGGACAGGACGAGCAGTACTTC
cdr3_aa: CATSDPGQDEQYF

d_call: -
j_call: TRBJ2-7
v_call: TRBV12-3/TRBV12-4
clone_size: -
cdr3_nt: TGTGCCAGCAGTTTGATCGGCGGCGGCGAGCAGTACTTC
cdr3_aa: CASSLIGGGEQYF

d_call: -
j_call: TRBJ1-1
v_call: TRBV2
clone_size: -
cdr3_nt: TGTGCCAGCAGTGAACGGGAGATGGACGGCGACACTGAAGCTTTCTTT
cdr3_aa: CASSEREMDGDTEAFF

d_call: TRBD2
j_call: TRBJ2-1
v_call: TRBV5-1
clone_size: once
cdr3_nt: TGCGCCAGCAGCTTGTTAGCGGGGCGCAACAATGAGCAGTTCTTC
cdr3_aa: CASSLLAGRNNEQFF

d_call: -
j_call: TRBJ1-2
v_call: TRBV6-5
clone_size: -
cdr3_nt: TGTGCCAGCAGTTATGGGGAGAGACGGGGCTACACCTTC
cdr3_aa: CASSYGERRGYTF

d_call: -
j_call: TRBJ1-6
v_call: TRBV28
clone_size: -
cdr3_nt: TGTGCCACCCGAGGGGGTTCACCCCTCCACTTT
cdr3_aa: CATRGGSPLHF

d_call: TRBD1
j_call: TRBJ2-2
v_call: TRBV9
clone_size: -
cdr3_nt: TGTGCCAGCAGCCGCGACAGGGATATTGGCGGGGAGCTGTTTTTT
cdr3_aa: CASSRDRDIGGELFF

d_call: -
j_call: TRBJ2-7
v_call: TRBV19
clone_size: once
cdr3_nt: TGTGCCAGTACCTCCGGGGATGCTTCTTTTGCGGGCGAGCAGTACTTC
cdr3_aa: CASTSGDASFAGEQYF

d_call: -
j_call: TRBJ2-4
v_call: TRBV30
clone_size: -
cdr3_nt: TGTGCCTGGAGACAGGGCAAAAACATTCAGTACTTC
cdr3_aa: CAWRQGKNIQYF

d_call: TRBD1
j_call: TRBJ2-7
v_call: TRBV5-8
clone_size: -
cdr3_nt: TGTGCCAGCAGCTTACCCTTCCCCGGGGACAGGGGTAACGAGCAGTACTTC
cdr3_aa: CASSLPFPGDRGNEQYF

d_call: -
j_call: TRBJ1-6
v_call: TRBV27
clone_size: -
cdr3_nt: TGTGCCAGCAGTTTGGAGCGGAATTCACCCCTCCACTTT
cdr3_aa: CASSLERNSPLHF

d_call: TRBD1
j_call: TRBJ2-7
v_call: TRBV10-2
clone_size: -
cdr3_nt: TGCGCCAGCAGTGACCAGGGACAGGGTGAATTCTCCTACGAGCAGTACTTC
cdr3_aa: CASSDQGQGEFSYEQYF

d_call: TRBD1
j_call: TRBJ2-1
v_call: TRBV5-5
clone_size: -
cdr3_nt: TGTGCCAGCAGCTTGGTCGGACAGGGACCCTACAATGAGCAGTTCTTC
cdr3_aa: CASSLVGQGPYNEQFF

d_call: -
j_call: TRBJ2-2
v_call: TRBV5-1
clone_size: -
cdr3_nt: TGCGCCAGCAGCTTTGGTTTTCCCAGGGGGAACACCGGGGAGCTGTTTTTT
cdr3_aa: CASSFGFPRGNTGELFF

d_call: TRBD1
j_call: TRBJ1-4
v_call: TRBV28
clone_size: -
cdr3_nt: TGTGCCAGCAGTCCCGGGACAGTGGAGAAAAAACTGTTTTTT
cdr3_aa: CASSPGTVEKKLFF

d_call: TRBD1
j_call: TRBJ1-6
v_call: TRBV5-1
clone_size: many
cdr3_nt: TGCGCCAGCAGCGACGGACAGGTCCCGAATTCACCCCTCCACTTT
cdr3_aa: CASSDGQVPNSPLHF

d_call: TRBD2
j_call: TRBJ2-2
v_call: TRBV9
clone_size: -
cdr3_nt: TGTGCCAGCAGCGTAGATAGGCTAGCGGGGGCTACCGGGGAGCTGTTTTTT
cdr3_aa: CASSVDRLAGATGELFF

d_call: -
j_call: TRBJ2-7
v_call: TRBV6-5
clone_size: -
cdr3_nt: TGTGCCAGCAGAACCGGGACTTCGACGGGGGAGCAGTACTTC
cdr3_aa: CASRTGTSTGEQYF

d_call: -
j_call: TRBJ2-6
v_call: TRBV28
clone_size: -
cdr3_nt: TGTGCCAGCAGTTTCGCGGGGTACTCTGGGGCCAACGTCCTGACTTTC
cdr3_aa: CASSFAGYSGANVLTF

d_call: -
j_call: TRBJ1-2
v_call: TRBV6-5
clone_size: -
cdr3_nt: TGTGCCAGCAGTTACTCCCACACGGGATATGGCTACACCTTC
cdr3_aa: CASSYSHTGYGYTF

d_call: TRBD1
j_call: TRBJ2-3
v_call: TRBV5-1
clone_size: once
cdr3_nt: TGCGCCAGCAGCCTCAGACAGGGAAGGACAGATACGCAGTATTTT
cdr3_aa: CASSLRQGRTDTQYF

d_call: TRBD1
j_call: TRBJ2-7
v_call: TRBV7-2
clone_size: once
cdr3_nt: TGTGCCAGCAGCTTTTACAGGGGACCGGGCGAGCAGTACTTC
cdr3_aa: CASSFYRGPGEQYF

d_call: TRBD1
j_call: TRBJ1-2
v_call: TRBV4-3
clone_size: -
cdr3_nt: TGCGCCAGCAGCCCCGGAGGAGACAGGGGGTTATATGGCTACACCTTC
cdr3_aa: CASSPGGDRGLYGYTF

d_call: -
j_call: TRBJ2-6
v_call: TRBV6-5
clone_size: -
cdr3_nt: TGTGCCAGCAGTAGGGAGCGGACTGGGGCCAACGTCCTGACTTTC
cdr3_aa: CASSRERTGANVLTF

d_call: TRBD1
j_call: TRBJ2-6
v_call: TRBV5-1
clone_size: -
cdr3_nt: TGCGCCAGCAGCTTCGGGACAGGGGGCGCCGGGGCCAACGTCCTGACTTTC
cdr3_aa: CASSFGTGGAGANVLTF